These T cell receptor beta chains were read from a single sample in a study of blood T cell repertoires in COVID-19. TCRdb's table, derived via immunoSEQ multiplex PCR, lists solely in-frame clones and lacks some. The profile covers roughly 100,000 clones, with 85% appearing a single time and more than 1.5% taken by the ten largest. Sample: peripheral blood. These receptors all stem from a woman in her 70s with active or convalescent COVID-19. Both conserved end residues are part of each CDR3. A D gene is named only where the DNA matches it firmly. Size is stated for part of the rows, as once, few or many counts, or as a class when the clone is expanded.

d_gene: .
v_gene: TRBV9
j_gene: TRBJ1-1
abundance: few
CDR3aa: CASSVTQGWGDTEAFF
CDR3nt: TGTGCCAGCAGCGTAACCCAGGGATGGGGGGACACTGAAGCTTTCTTT

d_gene: .
v_gene: TRBV7-9
j_gene: TRBJ1-2
abundance: .
CDR3aa: CASSLGRGDYGYTF
CDR3nt: TGTGCCAGCAGCTTAGGCAGGGGTGACTATGGCTACACCTTC

d_gene: TRBD1
v_gene: TRBV2
j_gene: TRBJ1-6
abundance: .
CDR3aa: CASKPGQGSSPLHF
CDR3nt: TGTGCCAGCAAGCCGGGACAGGGGAGTTCACCCCTCCACTTT

d_gene: .
v_gene: TRBV6-5
j_gene: TRBJ1-5
abundance: .
CDR3aa: CASSSEVSNQPQHF
CDR3nt: TGTGCCAGCAGTTCCGAGGTTAGCAATCAGCCCCAGCATTTT

d_gene: TRBD2
v_gene: TRBV6-5
j_gene: TRBJ2-1
abundance: .
CDR3aa: CASSYSGLAGDHEQFF
CDR3nt: TGTGCCAGCAGTTACTCGGGACTAGCGGGAGACCATGAGCAGTTCTTC

d_gene: .
v_gene: TRBV5-1
j_gene: TRBJ2-7
abundance: .
CDR3aa: CASSPGGSSYEQYF
CDR3nt: TGCGCCAGCAGCCCCGGGGGAAGTTCGTACGAGCAGTACTTC

d_gene: TRBD1
v_gene: TRBV2
j_gene: TRBJ2-1
abundance: .
CDR3aa: CASSQSPGQGYNEQFF
CDR3nt: TGTGCCAGCAGTCAATCTCCGGGACAGGGGTACAATGAGCAGTTCTTC

d_gene: TRBD2
v_gene: TRBV10-3
j_gene: TRBJ2-7
abundance: .
CDR3aa: CAISTGTSGGAYEQYF
CDR3nt: TGTGCCATCAGTACCGGGACTAGCGGGGGGGCCTACGAGCAGTACTTC

d_gene: TRBD1
v_gene: TRBV2
j_gene: TRBJ1-5
abundance: .
CDR3aa: CASSPGQANQPQHF
CDR3nt: TGTGCCAGCAGTCCGGGACAGGCAAATCAGCCCCAGCATTTT

d_gene: TRBD2
v_gene: TRBV5-1
j_gene: TRBJ2-7
abundance: .
CDR3aa: CASSPRTGTSGRFSYEQYF
CDR3nt: TGCGCCAGCAGCCCCCGGACCGGGACTAGCGGGAGGTTCTCCTACGAGCAGTACTTC

d_gene: TRBD1
v_gene: TRBV2
j_gene: TRBJ2-7
abundance: .
CDR3aa: CASSSRTGRNEQYF
CDR3nt: TGTGCCAGCAGTTCACGGACAGGGCGGAACGAGCAGTACTTC

d_gene: .
v_gene: TRBV28
j_gene: TRBJ2-1
abundance: .
CDR3aa: CASSPPGTYNEQFF
CDR3nt: TGTGCCAGCAGTCCGCCCGGGACCTACAATGAGCAGTTCTTC

d_gene: TRBD1
v_gene: TRBV7-9
j_gene: TRBJ2-2
abundance: .
CDR3aa: CASSQDRVSTGELFF
CDR3nt: TGTGCCAGCAGCCAGGACAGGGTTAGCACCGGGGAGCTGTTTTTT

d_gene: .
v_gene: TRBV11-2
j_gene: TRBJ2-3
abundance: .
CDR3aa: CASSLGTKTDTQYF
CDR3nt: TGTGCCAGCAGCTTAGGGACTAAGACAGATACGCAGTATTTT

d_gene: TRBD1
v_gene: TRBV5-1
j_gene: TRBJ1-4
abundance: .
CDR3aa: CASSIDRERLFF
CDR3nt: TGCGCCAGCAGCATTGACAGGGAAAGGCTGTTTTTT

d_gene: TRBD2
v_gene: TRBV5-4
j_gene: TRBJ2-3
abundance: .
CDR3aa: CASSLGAGGPSDTQYF
CDR3nt: TGTGCCAGCAGCTTGGGTGCGGGAGGCCCCTCAGATACGCAGTATTTT

d_gene: TRBD2
v_gene: TRBV2
j_gene: TRBJ2-5
abundance: .
CDR3aa: CASSRLAGGETQYF
CDR3nt: TGTGCCAGCAGTAGACTAGCGGGGGGAGAGACCCAGTACTTC

d_gene: TRBD1
v_gene: TRBV18
j_gene: TRBJ2-7
abundance: .
CDR3aa: CASSPGDRGPEQYF
CDR3nt: TGTGCCAGCTCACCAGGGGACAGGGGGCCCGAGCAGTACTTC

d_gene: TRBD1
v_gene: TRBV6-2/TRBV6-3
j_gene: TRBJ2-7
abundance: few
CDR3aa: CASSANWDRGGEQYF
CDR3nt: TGTGCCAGCAGTGCCAACTGGGACAGGGGAGGCGAGCAGTACTTC

d_gene: TRBD2
v_gene: TRBV5-1
j_gene: TRBJ2-1
abundance: .
CDR3aa: CASSFALAGMNEQFF
CDR3nt: TGCGCCAGCAGCTTCGCGTTAGCGGGAATGAATGAGCAGTTCTTC

d_gene: TRBD1
v_gene: TRBV28
j_gene: TRBJ1-5
abundance: .
CDR3aa: CATGTGSRNQPQHF
CDR3nt: TGTGCCACCGGGACAGGGAGTCGCAATCAGCCCCAGCATTTT

d_gene: TRBD1
v_gene: TRBV2
j_gene: TRBJ1-5
abundance: .
CDR3aa: CASRTGGPNQPQHF
CDR3nt: TGTGCCAGCAGGACAGGGGGCCCCAATCAGCCCCAGCATTTT

d_gene: .
v_gene: TRBV12-5
j_gene: TRBJ2-7
abundance: .
CDR3aa: CASGARGRAYEQYF
CDR3nt: TGTGCTAGTGGTGCCAGGGGCCGTGCCTACGAGCAGTACTTC

d_gene: .
v_gene: TRBV7-2
j_gene: TRBJ2-7
abundance: .
CDR3aa: CASSPGLGLEQYF
CDR3nt: TGTGCCAGCAGCCCCGGACTGGGCCTTGAGCAGTACTTC